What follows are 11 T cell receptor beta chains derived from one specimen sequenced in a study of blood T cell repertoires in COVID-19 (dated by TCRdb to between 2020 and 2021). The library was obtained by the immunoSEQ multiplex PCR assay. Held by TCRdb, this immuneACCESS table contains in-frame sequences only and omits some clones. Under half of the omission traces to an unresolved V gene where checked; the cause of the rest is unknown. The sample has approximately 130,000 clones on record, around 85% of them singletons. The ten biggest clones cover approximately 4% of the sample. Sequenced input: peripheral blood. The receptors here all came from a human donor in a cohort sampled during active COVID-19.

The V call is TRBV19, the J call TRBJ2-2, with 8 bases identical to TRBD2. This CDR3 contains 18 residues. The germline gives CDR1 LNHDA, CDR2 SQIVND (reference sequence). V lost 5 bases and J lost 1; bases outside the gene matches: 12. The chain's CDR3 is CASSQTAIAGMNTGELFF. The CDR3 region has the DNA TGTGCCAGTAGTCAGACGGCCATAGCGGGAATGAACACCGGGGAGCTGTTTTTT.

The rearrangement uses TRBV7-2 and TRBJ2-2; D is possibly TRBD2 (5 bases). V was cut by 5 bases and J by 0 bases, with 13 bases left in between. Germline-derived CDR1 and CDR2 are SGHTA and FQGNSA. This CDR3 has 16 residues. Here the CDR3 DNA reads TGTGCCAGCAGCCCAAATTCCGGGGCGAACACCGGGGAGCTGTTTTTT. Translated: CASSPNSGANTGELFF.

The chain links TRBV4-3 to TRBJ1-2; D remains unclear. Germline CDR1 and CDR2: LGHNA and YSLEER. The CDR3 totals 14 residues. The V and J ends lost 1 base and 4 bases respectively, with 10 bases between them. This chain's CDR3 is CASSQVGTPYGYTF. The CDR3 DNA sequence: TGCGCCAGCAGCCAAGTGGGCACTCCCTATGGCTACACCTTC.

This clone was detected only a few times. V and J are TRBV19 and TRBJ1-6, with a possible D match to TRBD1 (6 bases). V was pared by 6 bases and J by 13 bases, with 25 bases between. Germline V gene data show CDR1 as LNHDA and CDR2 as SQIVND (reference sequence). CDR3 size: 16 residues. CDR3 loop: CASSETGLLNIGPLHF. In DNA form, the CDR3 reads TGTGCCAGTAGCGAAACAGGGCTGTTGAATATTGGGCCCCTCCACTTT.

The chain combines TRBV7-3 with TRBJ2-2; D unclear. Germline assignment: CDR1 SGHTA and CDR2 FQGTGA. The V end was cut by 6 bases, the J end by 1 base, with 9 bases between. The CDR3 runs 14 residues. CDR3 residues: CASRNNGNTGELFF. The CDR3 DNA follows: TGTGCCAGCAGGAATAACGGGAACACCGGGGAGCTGTTTTTT.

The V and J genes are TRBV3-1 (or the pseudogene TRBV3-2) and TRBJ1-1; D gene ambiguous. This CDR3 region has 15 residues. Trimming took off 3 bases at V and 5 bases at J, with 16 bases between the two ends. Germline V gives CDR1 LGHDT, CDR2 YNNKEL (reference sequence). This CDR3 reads CASSQAAGWGTEAFF. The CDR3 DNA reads TGTGCCAGCAGCCAGGCCGCGGGGTGGGGTACTGAAGCTTTCTTT.

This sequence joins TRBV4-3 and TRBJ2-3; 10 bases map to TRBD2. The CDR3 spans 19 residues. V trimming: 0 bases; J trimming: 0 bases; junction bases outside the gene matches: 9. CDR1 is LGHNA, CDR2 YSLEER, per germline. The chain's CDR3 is CASSQDFSGGRTSTDTQYF. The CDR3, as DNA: TGCGCCAGCAGCCAAGATTTTAGCGGGGGGCGTACTAGCACAGATACGCAGTATTTT.

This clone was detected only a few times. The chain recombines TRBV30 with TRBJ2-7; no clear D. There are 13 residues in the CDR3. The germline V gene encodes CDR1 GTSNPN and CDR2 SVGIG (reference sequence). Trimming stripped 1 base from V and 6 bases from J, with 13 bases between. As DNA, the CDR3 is TGTGCCTGGAGTGCTCGTAACGGCGGCGAGCAGTACGTC. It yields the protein CAWSARNGGEQYV.

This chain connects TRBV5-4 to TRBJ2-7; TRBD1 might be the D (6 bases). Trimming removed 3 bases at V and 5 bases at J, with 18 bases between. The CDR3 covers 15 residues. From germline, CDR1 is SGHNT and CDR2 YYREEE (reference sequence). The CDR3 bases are TGTGCCAGCAGCTCCACTCACAGGGAGTTCGACGAGCAGTACTTC. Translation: CASSSTHREFDEQYF.

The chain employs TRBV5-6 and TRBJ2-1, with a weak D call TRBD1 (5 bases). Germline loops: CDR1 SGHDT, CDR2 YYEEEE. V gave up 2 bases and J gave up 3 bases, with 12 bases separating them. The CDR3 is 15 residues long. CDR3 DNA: TGTGCCAGCAGCTTCCCAGGGCGATTCTACAATGAGCAGTTCTTC. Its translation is CASSFPGRFYNEQFF.

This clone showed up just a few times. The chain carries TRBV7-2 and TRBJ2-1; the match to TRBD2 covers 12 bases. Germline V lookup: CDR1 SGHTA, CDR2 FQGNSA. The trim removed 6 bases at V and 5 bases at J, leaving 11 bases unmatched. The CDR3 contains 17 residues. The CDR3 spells CASSPTSGRTDNNEQFF. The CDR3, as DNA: TGTGCCAGCAGTCCCACTAGCGGGAGGACCGATAACAATGAGCAGTTCTTC.